The 27 T cell receptor beta chains reported below all come from one sample, sequenced in a study of OX40 agonist ivuxolimab in advanced cancers. The repertoire was sequenced with immunoSEQ multiplex PCR; TCRdb's copy has only in-frame clones and lacks some. The table has some 60,000 clones, over 75% seen once; the top ten hold around 5%. The starting material was CD4+ or CD8+ T cells sorted from blood, obtained in a trial of the OX40 agonist ivuxolimab. These TCRs come from an adult with an advanced solid tumor such as melanoma, head and neck, liver or kidney cancer.

This chain joins TRBV4-2 and TRBJ2-7, with a weak D call TRBD1 (6 bases). The CDR3 totals 14 residues. V was pared by 5 bases and J by 3 bases, with 14 bases between. CDR1 and CDR2 (germline): LGHNA, YNFKEQ. The CDR3 DNA reads as TGTGCCAGCAGCTATACGGACAGTAACTACGAGCAGTACTTC. Translated: CASSYTDSNYEQYF.

This clone showed up just once. V and J are TRBV6-6 and TRBJ2-2; tentative D call: TRBD1 (6 bases). V gave up 2 bases and J gave up 5 bases, with 12 bases separating them. This CDR3 has 15 residues. CDR1 MNHNY and CDR2 SVGAGI come from the germline V gene (reference sequence). DNA of the CDR3: TGTGCCAGCAGTTACCAGGGGTTGGGAACCGGGGAGCTGTTTTTT. As protein: CASSYQGLGTGELFF.

The rearrangement joins TRBV6-6 to TRBJ2-7; a weak D match, TRBD1 (6 bases). The CDR3 is made up of 13 amino acids. Looked up from germline, CDR1 is MNHNY and CDR2 is SVGAGI (reference sequence). Deletions cut 0 bases from V and 5 bases from J, with 8 bases between. The CDR3 reads CASSYSRGNEQYF. The CDR3 bases are TGTGCCAGCAGTTACTCGAGGGGGAACGAGCAGTACTTC.

The chain carries TRBV19 and TRBJ2-1, with 8 bases aligning to TRBD1. V dropped 6 bases and J dropped 7; count of bases not matched to a gene: 11. The CDR3 contains 15 residues. Germline V gives CDR1 LNHDA, CDR2 SQIVND (reference sequence). The CDR3 spells CASRSSDRDRNEQFF. For the CDR3, the DNA is TGTGCCAGTAGGTCCTCGGACAGGGACCGAAATGAGCAGTTCTTC.

This clone was counted once. The V gene is TRBV6-6, the J gene TRBJ2-1; D tentatively reads TRBD1 or TRBD2 (6 bases each). V gave up 2 bases and J gave up 9 bases, with 17 bases separating them. There are 15 residues in the CDR3. The germline V gene encodes CDR1 MNHNY and CDR2 SVGAGI (reference sequence). The CDR3 protein is CASSYGRGRPGEQFF. The CDR3 DNA reads TGTGCCAGCAGTTACGGCCGGGGGCGACCAGGTGAGCAGTTCTTC.

The gene calls are TRBV7-9 and TRBJ1-2, with D possibly matching TRBD1 (5 bases). With 3 bases removed from V and 3 bases from J, the gap between germline ends came to 8 bases. The CDR3 is 13 amino acids. CDR1 and CDR2 (germline): SEHNR, FQNEAQ (reference sequence). The CDR3: CASSFRDDYGYTF. The CDR3 nucleotides are TGTGCCAGCAGCTTCAGGGATGACTATGGCTACACCTTC.

The chain couples TRBV5-5 to TRBJ2-7; no definite D call. Germline loops: CDR1 SGHKS, CDR2 YYEKEE (reference sequence). The CDR3 sequence is 15 residues long. Trimming pared 3 bases from V and 1 base from J, leaving 14 bases between. CDR3 sequence (DNA): TGTGCCAGCAGCTCACCCTCGACATATTCCTACGAGCAGTACTTC. Protein product: CASSSPSTYSYEQYF.

The V call is TRBV6-1, the J call TRBJ1-2; 8 bases match TRBD1. Per the germline V gene, CDR1 is MNHNS and CDR2 is SASEGT. The length of the CDR3 is 13 residues. V dropped 3 bases and J dropped 3; count of bases not matched to a gene: 0. In DNA form, the CDR3 reads TGTGCCAGCAGTGAGGACAGGGACTATGGCTACACCTTC. As protein: CASSEDRDYGYTF.

The V call is TRBV2, the J call TRBJ1-2; possible D gene TRBD1, 5 bases. The CDR3 totals 12 residues. The V gene lost 5 bases and the J gene lost 6 bases, with 10 bases spanning the gap. Germline V CDR1 and CDR2: SNHLY, FYNNEI. The CDR3 region is CASSNQGNGYTF. CDR3 DNA: TGTGCCAGCAGTAACCAGGGTAATGGCTACACCTTC.

This clone showed up just once. This chain connects TRBV28 to TRBJ2-7; 7 bases match TRBD1. In germline, CDR1 is MDHEN, CDR2 SYDVKM. Unmatched junction bases numbered 9, after V lost 3 bases and J lost 1 base. The CDR3 runs 16 residues. CDR3 loop: CASSLGQITSSYEQYF. The CDR3 DNA sequence: TGTGCCAGCAGTTTGGGACAGATTACTAGTTCCTACGAGCAGTACTTC.

The chain recombines TRBV11-3 with TRBJ1-1; no reliable D call. Germline assignment: CDR1 SGHNT and CDR2 YENEEA. This CDR3 comprises 13 residues. V was trimmed by 3 bases and J by 3 bases, leaving 8 bases between them. The CDR3 DNA reads TGTGCCAGCAGCTTGCTCTCGGACACTGAAGCTTTCTTT. Amino acids: CASSLLSDTEAFF.

The genes are TRBV9 and TRBJ2-2, with D perhaps given as TRBD1 or TRBD2 (5 bases each). V lost 4 bases and J lost 0, with 13 bases in between. The CDR3 has 16 residues. Germline CDR1 is SGDLS and CDR2 is YYNGEE. The CDR3 loop reads CASSTRDAPNTGELFF. In DNA form, the CDR3 reads TGTGCCAGCAGCACCCGGGACGCCCCGAACACCGGGGAGCTGTTTTTT.

The chain carries TRBV27 and TRBJ1-2, with a weak D call TRBD1 (6 bases). The length of the CDR3 is 13 residues. Germline assignment: CDR1 MNHEY and CDR2 SMNVEV (reference sequence). The V and J ends lost 8 bases and 5 bases respectively, with 15 bases between them. The CDR3 here is CASAPTGRYGYTF. The CDR3 nucleotides are TGTGCCAGCGCCCCCACAGGGAGGTATGGCTACACCTTC.

This rearrangement joins TRBV19 to TRBJ1-2; 7 bases map to TRBD1. Looked up from germline, CDR1 is LNHDA and CDR2 is SQIVND (reference sequence). The CDR3 has 13 residues. Trimming cost V 6 bases and J 3 bases; bases outside gene matches: 4. This CDR3 is CASRWQGDYGYTF. The CDR3 region has the DNA TGTGCCAGTAGGTGGCAGGGGGACTATGGCTACACCTTC.

The CDR3 spells CASSLVAGDTQYF. CDR3 sequence (DNA): TGTGCCAGCAGCTTGGTGGCAGGAGATACGCAGTATTTT. The V call is TRBV5-6, the J call TRBJ2-3; D call uncertain. CDR1 is SGHDT and CDR2 is YYEEEE in the germline V gene. The CDR3 extends over 13 amino acids. V was clipped by 0 bases and J by 5 bases, with 7 bases between them.

This clone has only one observation. V is TRBV18 and J is TRBJ2-1, with D uncertain. The CDR3 length is 11 residues. Trimming shortened V by 3 bases and J by 7 bases, and 4 bases separated the two germline ends. CDR1 is KGHSH and CDR2 is LQKENI in the germline V gene. The CDR3 region is CASSPENEQFF. CDR3 nucleotides: TGTGCCAGCTCACCCGAAAATGAGCAGTTCTTC.

This chain connects TRBV7-2 to TRBJ2-7; 7 bases match TRBD2. The CDR3 extends over 15 amino acids. V lost 1 base, J lost 1 base, and 4 bases stayed unmatched. Germline V gives CDR1 SGHTA, CDR2 FQGNSA. The CDR3 sequence: CASSLVAGDSYEQYF. The CDR3 DNA is TGTGCCAGCAGCTTAGTAGCGGGTGATTCCTACGAGCAGTACTTC. Based on the CDR3 plus reference TRBV7-2 and TRBJ2-7, the full variable domain is GAGVSQSPSNKVTEKGKDVELRCDPISGHTALYWYRQSLGQGLEFLIYFQGNSAPDKSGLPSDRFSAERTGGSVSTLTIQRTQQEDSAVYLCASSLVAGDSYEQYFGPGTRLTVT.

DNA of the CDR3: TGTGCCAGCAGCTTGGGAGGGGGGACAGACACCTACGAGCAGTACTTC. Translation: CASSLGGGTDTYEQYF. The V call is TRBV5-6, the J call TRBJ2-7, with TRBD1 as a possible D gene (7 bases). Between the trimmed V and J ends, which lost 0 bases and 2 bases, there was a span of 15 bases. Germline V lookup: CDR1 SGHDT, CDR2 YYEEEE. The CDR3 spans 16 residues.

This chain connects TRBV11-2 to TRBJ2-5; 8 nucleotides match TRBD2. The CDR3 is 13 residues long. CDR1 SGHAT and CDR2 FQNNGV come from the germline V gene. V lost 6 bases and J lost 7; bases outside the gene matches: 7. The CDR3 here is CASRFSGVGTQYF. Here the CDR3 DNA reads TGTGCCAGCAGATTTAGCGGGGTTGGGACCCAGTACTTC.

This clone was counted a single time. The chain uses TRBV28 and TRBJ2-1; 8 positions agree with TRBD1. Germline values: CDR1 MDHEN, CDR2 SYDVKM. J was trimmed by 0 bases and V by 6 bases; bases with no gene match: 1. The CDR3 has 14 residues. CDR3 nucleotides: TGTGCCAGCAGAGGACAGGGCTCCTACAATGAGCAGTTCTTC. Amino acids: CASRGQGSYNEQFF.

The J gene is TRBJ2-7, the V gene TRBV5-4; D might be TRBD1 (6 bases). V was cut by 7 bases and J by 6 bases, with 20 bases left in between. Germline V gene lookup returns CDR1 SGHNT and CDR2 YYREEE (reference sequence). The CDR3 runs 14 residues. Here the CDR3 reads CASGRDTPIGEQYF. CDR3 nucleotides: TGTGCCAGCGGCCGGGACACCCCGATTGGCGAGCAGTACTTC.

This clone has a handful of counts. V and J are TRBV25-1 and TRBJ2-3; D uncertain. There are 11 residues in the CDR3. Trimming left V 6 bases short and J 5 bases short, with 6 bases between. Germline loops: CDR1 MGHDK, CDR2 SYGVNS. CDR3 protein: CASRRVDTQYF. CDR3 nucleotides: TGTGCCAGCAGACGGGTAGATACGCAGTATTTT.

The CDR3: CATSRDRAGTGQETQYF. The CDR3 region has the DNA TGTGCCACCAGCAGAGATCGTGCTGGGACAGGACAAGAGACCCAGTACTTC. The chain joins TRBV15 to TRBJ2-5, with 8 bases aligning to TRBD1. CDR3 length equals 17 residues. The germline gives CDR1 LNHNV, CDR2 YYDKDF (reference sequence). The V gene end was trimmed by 0 bases and the J gene end by 2 bases; junction bases not matched to a gene: 8.

The chain carries TRBV6-5 and TRBJ2-7, with TRBD2 identical over 7 bases. The CDR3 contains 15 residues. With V trimmed by 5 bases and J by 1 base, 8 bases remained unmatched. CDR1 and CDR2 from the germline V gene are MNHEY and SVGAGI. This CDR3 reads CASSALAYRSYEQYF. DNA of the CDR3: TGTGCCAGCAGTGCACTAGCGTACCGTTCCTACGAGCAGTACTTC.

This sequence joins TRBV28 and TRBJ1-1, with D unresolved. The CDR3 consists of 13 residues. Germline V gives CDR1 MDHEN, CDR2 SYDVKM. Trimming stripped 5 bases from V and 0 bases from J, with 7 bases between. CDR3 coding DNA: TGTGCCAGCAGTCTGGTGGTGAACACTGAAGCTTTCTTT. Its protein product is CASSLVVNTEAFF.

The chain is built from TRBV6-5 and TRBJ1-5; 8 nucleotides align to TRBD1. V was clipped by 4 bases and J by 0 bases; unmatched bases: 2. The CDR3 spans 15 residues. In germline, CDR1 is MNHEY, CDR2 SVGAGI. This chain's CDR3 is CASSSDRASNQPQHF. For the CDR3, the DNA is TGTGCCAGCAGTTCGGACAGGGCTAGCAATCAGCCCCAGCATTTT.

This chain uses TRBV5-4 with TRBJ2-1, with D unclear. CDR1 is SGHNT, CDR2 YYREEE, per germline (reference sequence). V lost 4 bases, J lost 10 bases, and 15 bases lay in between. The CDR3 extends over 13 amino acids. The CDR3: CASSTPSSYEQFF. As DNA, the CDR3 is TGTGCCAGCAGCACCCCTAGTTCATACGAGCAGTTCTTC.